One sample yielded the 20 T cell receptor beta chains listed below, sequenced in a study of shared clonotypes between healthy human individuals. Only in-frame clones appear in the TCRdb table, and some are missing; sequencing was by immunoSEQ multiplex PCR. This sample has about 700,000 clones; about 74% occur once, and the top ten carry 1.5% to 2%. The sequencing sample was made of memory CD4+ T cells sorted from blood. As for subset: CD45RA-negative fraction. All receptors come from a woman in her twenties or thirties in good health.

DNA of the CDR3: TGTGCCAGCAGTGAACGGCAGCTTAGCAATCAGCCCCAGCATTTT. This gives the protein CASSERQLSNQPQHF. The chain combines TRBV6-1 with TRBJ1-5; unclear D gene. The length of the CDR3 is 15 residues. The V gene lost 2 bases and the J gene lost 0 bases, with 8 bases spanning the gap. CDR1 and CDR2 (germline): MNHNS, SASEGT.

The chain recombines TRBV6-5 with TRBJ1-2; D is undetermined. V was cut by 4 bases and J by 7 bases, with 22 bases left in between. CDR1 and CDR2 from the germline V gene are MNHEY and SVGAGI. The CDR3 has 16 residues. CDR3 in DNA: TGTGCCAGCAGTTCTTCCTCGGCCCGAGTGGGAAGTGGCTACACCTTC. It codes for CASSSSSARVGSGYTF.

This rearrangement joins TRBV7-9 to TRBJ2-1; D remains ambiguous. Germline CDR1 is SEHNR and CDR2 is FQNEAQ (reference sequence). V lost 4 bases to trimming and J lost 7 bases, with 14 bases between them. The CDR3 length is 14 residues. CDR3 nucleotides: TGTGCCAGCAGCTCGACTCAACTGGGTAATGAGCAGTTCTTC. Its protein is CASSSTQLGNEQFF.

This chain uses TRBV7-2 with TRBJ2-2; 8 bases align to TRBD2. The germline CDR1 and CDR2 sequences are SGHTA and FQGNSA. Trimming took 5 bases from V and 0 from J; bases not matched to a gene: 11. The length of the CDR3 is 18 residues. CDR3 sequence: CASSRYVLAGPNTGELFF. CDR3 sequence (DNA): TGTGCCAGCAGCCGTTACGTGTTAGCGGGGCCGAACACCGGGGAGCTGTTTTTT.

In regard to this clone: Other DNA sequences in this specimen translate into the identical CDR3. This chain connects TRBV7-9 to TRBJ2-1; 11 bases line up with TRBD2. Trimming cost V 4 bases and J 5 bases; bases outside gene matches: 4. Per the germline V gene, CDR1 is SEHNR and CDR2 is FQNEAQ (reference sequence). CDR3 size: 15 residues. The CDR3: CASSSGLAGHNEQFF. The CDR3 region has the DNA TGTGCCAGCAGCTCAGGACTAGCGGGCCACAATGAGCAGTTCTTC.

The chain links TRBV6-5 to TRBJ2-1; 8 bases line up with TRBD2. Germline V gene data show CDR1 as MNHEY and CDR2 as SVGAGI. The ends lost 7 bases at V and 15 bases at J; junction bases unmatched: 11. The CDR3 loop spans 12 amino acids. The CDR3 spells CASKFREGAWFF. In DNA, the CDR3 is TGTGCCAGCAAGTTTCGGGAGGGCGCCTGGTTCTTC.

This sequence joins TRBV28 and TRBJ2-3; TRBD1 is a possible D gene (6 bases). The germline V and J ends were trimmed by 6 bases and 6 bases, with 16 bases remaining between them. The CDR3 is made up of 14 amino acids. The V gene's germline CDR1 is MDHEN and CDR2 SYDVKM. The chain's CDR3 is CASSPQTGLDTQYF. The DNA for the CDR3 is TGTGCCAGCAGCCCTCAAACAGGGCTGGATACGCAGTATTTT.

The CDR3, as DNA: TGTGCCAGCAGCTTGGACCTCGGGACAGCGCTTTCCTTCCATGGCTACACCTTC. Translation gives CASSLDLGTALSFHGYTF. This chain connects TRBV5-4 to TRBJ1-2, with 7 nucleotides matching TRBD1. J gave up 6 bases and V 0 bases, and 17 bases lay outside the gene matches. In germline, CDR1 is SGHNT, CDR2 YYREEE (reference sequence). The CDR3 runs to 18 residues.

This rearrangement joins TRBV6-6 to TRBJ2-7; D remains unclear. CDR1 and CDR2 from the germline V gene are MNHNY and SVGAGI (reference sequence). CDR3 size: 11 residues. Between the trimmed V and J ends, which lost 2 bases and 7 bases, there was a span of 6 bases. The CDR3 DNA sequence: TGTGCCAGCAGTTACGCAATGGAGCAGTACTTC. It codes for CASSYAMEQYF.

The V call is TRBV2, the J call TRBJ1-5; no firm D call. Trimming stripped 2 bases from V and 0 bases from J, with 5 bases between. This CDR3 is 14 amino acids long. CDR1 is SNHLY, CDR2 FYNNEI, per germline. Written as DNA, the CDR3 is TGTGCCAGCAGTGAATTGCATAGCAATCAGCCCCAGCATTTT. It is translated as CASSELHSNQPQHF.

The CDR3 coding sequence is TGCAGCGTTGAGGTAGGGCAGGTCGGCAATGAGCAGTTCTTC. It encodes CSVEVGQVGNEQFF. V usage is TRBV29-1 and J usage is TRBJ2-1; D call uncertain. V shed 3 bases and J shed 6 bases, with 15 bases lying between them. CDR1 is SQVTM, CDR2 ANQGSEA, per germline. The CDR3 sequence is 14 residues long.

This clone has a single count. The CDR3 DNA follows: TGTGCCAGCAGCACTGGGACCAACACAGATACGCAGTATTTT. This gives the protein CASSTGTNTDTQYF. This chain links TRBV7-3 with TRBJ2-3; the D call may be TRBD1 or TRBD2 (5 bases each). This CDR3 comprises 14 residues. Deletions cut 5 bases from V and 2 bases from J, with 11 bases between. In germline, CDR1 is SGHTA, CDR2 FQGTGA.

The chain has TRBV10-1 and TRBJ2-5, with a possible D match to TRBD2 (5 bases). The CDR3 is made up of 14 amino acids. The germline V gene encodes CDR1 WNHNN and CDR2 SYGVQD (reference sequence). Deletions cut 4 bases from V and 2 bases from J, with 11 bases between. DNA of the CDR3: TGCGCCAGCAGTGGAGGGAGCGGACAAGAGACCCAGTACTTC. This codes for CASSGGSGQETQYF.

J is TRBJ2-3 and V is TRBV5-4, with 10 bases that match TRBD1. The ends lost 4 bases at V and 3 bases at J; junction bases unmatched: 2. The CDR3 contains 14 residues. Germline V gene sequence: CDR1 SGHNT, CDR2 YYREEE (reference sequence). In nucleotides, the CDR3 is TGTGCCAGCAGCCAGGACAGGGGGACAGATACGCAGTATTTT. Its translation is CASSQDRGTDTQYF.

This clone was recorded many times. The rearrangement joins TRBV11-2 to TRBJ2-5; 7 nucleotides agree with TRBD2. CDR1 is SGHAT, CDR2 FQNNGV, per germline. The CDR3 runs to 13 residues. The J segment lost 10 bases and the V segment lost 1 base, leaving 6 bases of the junction unmatched. In DNA form, the CDR3 reads TGTGCCAGCAGCTTAGGGCCCAAGCGGGACCAGTACTTC. Translation gives CASSLGPKRDQYF. The full variable domain, in which reference TRBV11-2 and TRBJ2-5 provide the parts outside the CDR3, is EAGVAQSPRYKIIEKRQSVAFWCNPISGHATLYWYQQILGQGPKLLIQFQNNGVVDDSQLPKDRFSAERLKGVDSTLKIQPAKLEDSAVYLCASSLGPKRDQYFGPGTRLLVL.

The chain carries TRBV28 and TRBJ1-2, with D tentatively TRBD1 (5 bases). Germline V CDR1 and CDR2: MDHEN, SYDVKM. The V gene lost 3 bases and the J gene lost 5 bases, with 10 bases spanning the gap. CDR3 length: 13 amino acids. CDR3: CASSFAGEYGYTF. The CDR3 nucleotides read TGTGCCAGCAGTTTCGCGGGGGAATATGGCTACACCTTC.

This clone was seen many times. The chain uses TRBV4-1 and TRBJ1-2, with D perhaps matching TRBD1 (6 bases). Trimming cost V 3 bases and J 1 base, with 21 bases left between them. Germline V gene sequence: CDR1 MGHRA, CDR2 YSYEKL. The CDR3 has 18 amino acids. CDR3 protein: CASSQDNPRQANNYGYTF. CDR3 nucleotide sequence: TGCGCCAGCAGCCAGGATAACCCAAGACAGGCAAATAACTATGGCTACACCTTC.

The chain links TRBV11-2 to TRBJ2-2; D not resolved. This CDR3 spans 14 amino acids. The V end was cut by 2 bases, the J end by 8 bases, with 12 bases between. Germline lookup yields CDR1 SGHAT and CDR2 FQNNGV. The CDR3: CASSLRPYAGELFF. CDR3 nucleotide sequence: TGTGCCAGCAGCTTAAGACCTTATGCAGGGGAGCTGTTTTTT.

The sample holds a few counts of this clone. The chain links TRBV5-1 to TRBJ2-5, with TRBD1 matching 7 bases. Germline CDR1 SGHRS, CDR2 YFSETQ. V shed 5 bases, J shed 7 bases, and the junction held 17 bases outside the gene matches. CDR3 length equals 16 residues. The CDR3 region is CASSRIQDGDRATQYF. The CDR3 nucleotides read TGCGCCAGCAGTCGGATTCAGGACGGCGACAGGGCGACCCAGTACTTC. Based on the CDR3 plus reference TRBV5-1 and TRBJ2-5, the full variable domain is KAGVTQTPRYLIKTRGQQVTLSCSPISGHRSVSWYQQTPGQGLQFLFEYFSETQRNKGNFPGRFSGRQFSNSRSEMNVSTLELGDSALYLCASSRIQDGDRATQYFGPGTRLLVL.

V gene TRBV21-1 combines with J gene TRBJ2-3; the listed D gene, TRBD2, was not tested against the DNA. TRBV21-1 has pseudogene status. The CDR3 runs 19 residues. The CDR3 DNA is TGTGCCAGCACCCAAAAACAAAGGGGGACTAGCGGGAGAGTGGATACGCAGTATTTT. Protein: CASTQKQRGTSGRVDTQYF.